The 9 T cell receptor beta chains below all came from one sample that was sequenced in a study of lymphopenia after photon versus proton radiotherapy. Using immunoSEQ multiplex PCR, the repertoire was profiled, and TCRdb retains in-frame clones only, with some absent. The sample lists about 30,000 clones, roughly nine tenths occurring once. Sequenced here: peripheral blood, sampled from a patient treated with proton-based radiotherapy. These receptor sequences come from a woman aged 70 to 79 with pancreatic cancer. Some clones in this sample may be carry-over from other donors' samples.

This chain joins TRBV6-6 and TRBJ1-5, with a tentative D call TRBD1 (6 bases). The CDR3 runs 14 residues. With 2 bases removed from V and 5 bases from J, the gap between germline ends came to 10 bases. Germline-derived CDR1 and CDR2 are MNHNY and SVGAGI (reference sequence). Here the CDR3 DNA reads TGTGCCAGCAGTTACATCAGGGGAGATCAGCCCCAGCATTTT. This codes for CASSYIRGDQPQHF.

The chain is built from TRBV6-5 and TRBJ1-2; TRBD1 agrees at 7 bases. Trimming cost V 2 bases and J 8 bases; bases outside gene matches: 11. The germline CDR1 and CDR2 sequences are MNHEY and SVGAGI. The CDR3 consists of 15 residues. The CDR3 nucleotides are TGTGCCAGCAGTTACCGGGGACAGATAACGAGGGGCTACACCTTC. Translation gives CASSYRGQITRGYTF.

This sequence joins TRBV7-2 and TRBJ2-1, with 12 bases lining up with TRBD2. The CDR3 covers 15 residues. The ends lost 7 bases at V and 5 bases at J; junction bases unmatched: 6. Germline V gene sequence: CDR1 SGHTA, CDR2 FQGNSA. The DNA for the CDR3 is TGTGCCAGCACCAGGACTAGCGGGATGGACAATGAGCAGTTCTTC. Its protein is CASTRTSGMDNEQFF.

J is TRBJ2-1 and V is TRBV14, with 10 bases aligning to TRBD1. CDR1 and CDR2 (germline): SGHDN, FVKESK. CDR3 length: 16 amino acids. V lost 3 bases and J lost 7; bases outside the gene matches: 9. CDR3 sequence: CASSQPGDRGRNEQFF. CDR3 coding DNA: TGTGCCAGCAGCCAGCCTGGGGACAGGGGTCGTAATGAGCAGTTCTTC.

J is TRBJ1-4 and V is TRBV29-1; D perhaps matches TRBD1 (6 bases). Trimming shortened V by 6 bases and J by 8 bases, and 13 bases separated the two germline ends. Germline V gene sequence: CDR1 SQVTM, CDR2 ANQGSEA. The CDR3 has 12 amino acids. CDR3 region: CSVGGAEEKLFF. CDR3 DNA sequence: TGCAGCGTGGGGGGGGCGGAAGAAAAACTGTTTTTT.

The chain has TRBV10-3 and TRBJ2-2, with 7 bases aligning to TRBD1. V trimming: 3 bases; J trimming: 6 bases; junction bases outside the gene matches: 13. CDR3 length equals 17 residues. CDR1 and CDR2 (germline): ENHRY, SYGVKD. The CDR3 reads CAISEGTVPRRAGELFF. As DNA, the CDR3 is TGTGCCATCAGTGAAGGGACAGTCCCCCGCCGGGCCGGGGAGCTGTTTTTT.

This clone appeared once. The V and J genes are TRBV7-8 and TRBJ2-7, with 14 bases identical to TRBD2. V trimming: 4 bases; J trimming: 3 bases; junction bases outside the gene matches: 8. CDR3 length: 17 residues. Looked up from germline, CDR1 is SGHVS and CDR2 is FQNEAQ. This CDR3 reads CASSYGLAGGLGYEQYF. CDR3 sequence (DNA): TGTGCCAGCAGCTACGGACTAGCGGGAGGATTGGGCTACGAGCAGTACTTC.

This rearrangement joins TRBV6-1 to TRBJ1-1, with D unclear. This CDR3 spans 14 amino acids. The V gene lost 5 bases and the J gene lost 8 bases, with 18 bases spanning the gap. Germline values: CDR1 MNHNS, CDR2 SASEGT. CDR3 coding DNA: TGTGCCAGCAGTCTGAATTGGGTGGGAGGGGAAGCTTTCTTT. Encoded protein: CASSLNWVGGEAFF.

This clone was recorded only once. V gene TRBV18 combines with J gene TRBJ2-5; 8 bases agree with TRBD1. V gave up 0 bases and J gave up 5 bases; unmatched junction bases: 8. Germline lookup yields CDR1 KGHSH and CDR2 LQKENI. The CDR3 has 16 amino acids. CDR3 region: CASSPPSRGPGETQYF. The DNA of the CDR3 is TGTGCCAGCTCACCACCGTCCAGGGGGCCGGGTGAGACCCAGTACTTC.